The present T cell receptor beta chain was sequenced within a study of T cells in Graves' hyperthyroidism and ophthalmopathy. General study results and limits: Among thyroid clonotypes expanded above 0.001, most also appeared in blood.

The CDR3 regions of TCR beta were amplified from RNA transcripts. HTBI primers were used for first-round RT-PCR of the TCR CDR3. TCRdb re-derived calls from the multiplex PCR reads in MiXCR, one entry per CDR3 protein. Of hundreds of thousands of distinct CDR3 sequences in the sample, about two fifths were seen once. Note on this clonotype: No antigen is known for it.

The study defined stable Graves' hyperthyroidism as no ophthalmopathy progression within 18 months. Newly diagnosed hyperthyroidism patients aged 18 to 65 years had disease lasting under 2 months. The CDR3 extends over 17 amino acids. Germline lookup yields CDR1 MNHNS and CDR2 SASEGT. V was shortened by 6 bases and J by 0 bases, with 17 bases between the two germline ends. Material for sequencing was blood. The receptor was derived from a man in his late teens or twenties with Graves' hyperthyroidism. The V and J genes are TRBV6-1 and TRBJ1-4; weak D call: TRBD1 (5 bases). As DNA, the CDR3 is TGTGCCAGCAGCCCAACGGGACTTCATGCAACTAATGAAAAACTGTTTTTT. It translates to CASSPTGLHATNEKLFF.